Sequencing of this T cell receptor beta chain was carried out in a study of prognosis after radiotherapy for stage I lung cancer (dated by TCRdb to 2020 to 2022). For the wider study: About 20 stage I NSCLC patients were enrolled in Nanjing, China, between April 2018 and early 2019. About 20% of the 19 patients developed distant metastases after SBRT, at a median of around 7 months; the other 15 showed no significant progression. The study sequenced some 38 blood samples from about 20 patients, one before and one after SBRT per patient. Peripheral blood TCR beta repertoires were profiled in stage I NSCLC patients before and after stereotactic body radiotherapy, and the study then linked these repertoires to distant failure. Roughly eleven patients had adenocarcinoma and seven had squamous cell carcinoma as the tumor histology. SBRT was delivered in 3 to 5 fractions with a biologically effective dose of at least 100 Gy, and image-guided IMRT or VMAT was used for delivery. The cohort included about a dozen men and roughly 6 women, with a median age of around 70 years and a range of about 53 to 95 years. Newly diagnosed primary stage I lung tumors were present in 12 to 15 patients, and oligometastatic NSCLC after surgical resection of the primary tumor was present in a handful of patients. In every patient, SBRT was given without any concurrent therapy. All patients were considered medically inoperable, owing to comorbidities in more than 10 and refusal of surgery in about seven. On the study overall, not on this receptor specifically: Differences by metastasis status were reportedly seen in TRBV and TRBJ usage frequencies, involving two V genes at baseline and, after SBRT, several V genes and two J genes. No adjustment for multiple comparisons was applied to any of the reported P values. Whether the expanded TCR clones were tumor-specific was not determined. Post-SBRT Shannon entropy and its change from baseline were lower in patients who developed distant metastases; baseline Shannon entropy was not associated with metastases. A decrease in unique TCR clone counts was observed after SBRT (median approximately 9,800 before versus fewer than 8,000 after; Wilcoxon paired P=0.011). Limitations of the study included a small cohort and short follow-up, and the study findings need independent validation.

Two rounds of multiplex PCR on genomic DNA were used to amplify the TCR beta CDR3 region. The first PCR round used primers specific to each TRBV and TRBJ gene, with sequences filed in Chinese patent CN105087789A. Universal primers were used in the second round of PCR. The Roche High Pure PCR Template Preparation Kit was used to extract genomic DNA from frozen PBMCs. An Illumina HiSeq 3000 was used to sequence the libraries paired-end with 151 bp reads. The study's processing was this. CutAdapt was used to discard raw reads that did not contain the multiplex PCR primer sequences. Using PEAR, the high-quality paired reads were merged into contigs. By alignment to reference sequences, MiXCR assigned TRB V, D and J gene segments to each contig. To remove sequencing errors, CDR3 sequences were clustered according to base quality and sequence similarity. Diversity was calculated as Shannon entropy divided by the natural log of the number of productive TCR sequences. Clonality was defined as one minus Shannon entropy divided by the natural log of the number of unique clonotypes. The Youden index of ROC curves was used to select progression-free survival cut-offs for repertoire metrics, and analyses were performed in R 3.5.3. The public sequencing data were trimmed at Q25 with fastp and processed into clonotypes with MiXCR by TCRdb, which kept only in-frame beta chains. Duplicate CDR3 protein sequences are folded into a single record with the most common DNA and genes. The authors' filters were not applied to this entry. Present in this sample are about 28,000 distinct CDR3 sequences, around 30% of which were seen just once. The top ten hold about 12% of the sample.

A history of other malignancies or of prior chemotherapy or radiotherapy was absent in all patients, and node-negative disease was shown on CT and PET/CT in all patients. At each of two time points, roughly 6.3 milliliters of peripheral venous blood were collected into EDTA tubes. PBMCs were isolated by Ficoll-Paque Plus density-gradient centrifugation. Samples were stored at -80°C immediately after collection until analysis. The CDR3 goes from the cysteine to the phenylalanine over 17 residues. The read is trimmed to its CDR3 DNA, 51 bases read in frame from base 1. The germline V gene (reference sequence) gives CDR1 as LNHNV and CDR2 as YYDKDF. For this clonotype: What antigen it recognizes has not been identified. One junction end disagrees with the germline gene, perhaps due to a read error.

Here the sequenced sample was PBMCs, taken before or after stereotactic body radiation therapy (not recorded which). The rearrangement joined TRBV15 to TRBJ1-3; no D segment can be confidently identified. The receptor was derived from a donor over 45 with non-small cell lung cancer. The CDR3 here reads CTTSSKRRASAGNTIYF. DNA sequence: TGTACCACCAGCAGTAAGAGGAGGGCCAGCGCCGGAAACACCATATATTTT.